The 17 T cell receptor beta chains in this list originate from one sample, sequenced in a study of shared clonotypes between healthy human individuals. Sequenced by immunoSEQ multiplex PCR; TCRdb stores in-frame clones only, minus some. The sample consists of about 580,000 clones, roughly 98% of them appearing once. Selected positively for CCR7 and CD45RO-negative, naive CD8 cells excluded terminally differentiated effector memory CD45RA+ cells. The specimen sequenced was naive CD8+ T cells sorted from blood. The receptors come from a man aged 25 to 45 in good health.

The chain uses TRBV5-1 and TRBJ1-2; 10 nucleotides align to TRBD1. CDR3 length equals 15 residues. Germline CDR1 and CDR2: SGHRS and YFSETQ. Unmatched junction bases numbered 5, after V lost 3 bases and J lost 3 bases. The CDR3 nucleotides are TGCGCCAGCAGCTCGAGACAGGGGGCAGACTATGGCTACACCTTC. It yields the protein CASSSRQGADYGYTF.

About this clone: This likely comes from a read error, as the CDR3 has no conserved phenylalanine or tryptophan at its end. The limits of the CDR3 on the DNA are not certain, so only TCRdb's listed CDR3 is given. The rearrangement uses TRBV2 and TRBJ1-4; the table assigns TRBD1, which was not confirmed against the DNA. The germline CDR1 and CDR2 sequences are SNHLY and FYNNEI. 10 amino acids form the CDR3, both terminal residues included. The CDR3 spells CASRGDRGHY.

The chain uses TRBV11-2 and TRBJ1-2; maybe TRBD1 (5 bases). CDR3 length: 13 residues. The germline V and J ends were trimmed by 5 bases and 4 bases, with 11 bases remaining between them. The germline V gene has CDR1 SGHAT and CDR2 FQNNGV. The CDR3 reads CASSETGGYGYTF. In DNA form, the CDR3 reads TGTGCCAGCAGCGAAACGGGGGGCTATGGCTACACCTTC.

The chain joins TRBV11-2 to TRBJ1-2; 7 bases align to TRBD1. Trimming took 5 bases from V and 5 from J; bases not matched to a gene: 11. CDR3 length: 15 residues. CDR1 is SGHAT and CDR2 is FQNNGV in the germline V gene. The CDR3 sequence: CASSDRDSATYGYTF. The DNA of the CDR3 is TGTGCCAGCAGCGACCGGGACAGCGCTACTTATGGCTACACCTTC.

In its sample, this clone was seen a few times. This chain uses TRBV4-1 with TRBJ1-2; D gene ambiguous. V gave up 1 base and J gave up 4 bases, with 10 bases separating them. From germline, CDR1 is MGHRA and CDR2 YSYEKL. The CDR3 totals 14 residues. The CDR3 loop is CASSQGVNSYGYTF. CDR3 sequence (DNA): TGCGCCAGCAGCCAAGGGGTAAATAGCTATGGCTACACCTTC.

The V gene is TRBV29-1, the J gene TRBJ2-1; no clear D gene. The CDR3 loop spans 12 amino acids. CDR1 SQVTM and CDR2 ANQGSEA come from the germline V gene. CDR3: CSLPSSYNEQFF. The CDR3 DNA reads as TGCTCTCTCCCGAGCTCCTACAATGAGCAGTTCTTC.

CDR3 amino acids: CASSFIDRAGTEAFF. CDR3 in DNA: TGTGCCAGCAGCTTCATCGACAGGGCGGGCACTGAAGCTTTCTTT. The rearrangement uses TRBV7-8 and TRBJ1-1; TRBD1 aligns across 7 bases. CDR3 length: 15 amino acids. The ends lost 3 bases at V and 4 bases at J; junction bases unmatched: 8. CDR1 is SGHVS, CDR2 FQNEAQ, per germline.

The V and J genes are TRBV19 and TRBJ1-4; TRBD1 might be the D (6 bases). The germline CDR1 and CDR2 sequences are LNHDA and SQIVND (reference sequence). CDR3 size: 15 residues. V lost 6 bases to trimming and J lost 1 base, with 12 bases between them. The CDR3 DNA follows: TGTGCCAGTAGCGTCGGCAGGGGAACTAATGAAAAACTGTTTTTT. It encodes CASSVGRGTNEKLFF.

The V gene is TRBV7-9, the J gene TRBJ2-1; possible D gene TRBD1, 6 bases. Deletions cut 0 bases from V and 1 base from J, with 16 bases between. There are 18 residues in the CDR3. Germline-derived CDR1 and CDR2 are SEHNR and FQNEAQ (reference sequence). The CDR3, as DNA: TGTGCCAGCAGCTTAGCTAACAGGGATATCCTTTCCTACAATGAGCAGTTCTTC. Its protein product is CASSLANRDILSYNEQFF.

The gene calls are TRBV5-1 and TRBJ2-1; D is unresolved. Looked up from germline, CDR1 is SGHRS and CDR2 is YFSETQ. The CDR3 sequence is 14 residues long. Trimming removed 0 bases from V and 3 bases from J, with 7 bases in between. In DNA form, the CDR3 reads TGCGCCAGCAGCTTGGAGCGACTCTACAATGAGCAGTTCTTC. This codes for CASSLERLYNEQFF.

Details on this clone: In the same sample, other DNA sequences code for this CDR3. V usage is TRBV27 and J usage is TRBJ2-1; no firm D call. This CDR3 region has 13 residues. Germline lookup yields CDR1 MNHEY and CDR2 SMNVEV (reference sequence). V was shortened by 6 bases and J by 5 bases, with 11 bases between the two germline ends. The CDR3 bases are TGTGCCAGCAGCCTCCTGACTGACAATGAGCAGTTCTTC. Translated: CASSLLTDNEQFF.

This clone appeared a single time. The sample contains more than one DNA sequence encoding this CDR3. V and J are TRBV27 and TRBJ2-3; TRBD2 might be the D (5 bases). Germline V lookup: CDR1 MNHEY, CDR2 SMNVEV (reference sequence). V was pared by 3 bases and J by 2 bases, with 9 bases between. This CDR3 contains 14 residues. The CDR3 nucleotides read TGTGCCAGCAGTTTCGGCGGGTCCACAGATACGCAGTATTTT. Its protein is CASSFGGSTDTQYF.

The chain links TRBV6-5 to TRBJ2-2, with a tentative D call TRBD2 (6 bases). Looked up from germline, CDR1 is MNHEY and CDR2 is SVGAGI. V gave up 2 bases and J gave up 4 bases, with 11 bases separating them. This CDR3 has 15 amino acids. CDR3 sequence (DNA): TGTGCCAGCAGTTACCGGGGGTACGGCACCGGGGAGCTGTTTTTT. Its translation is CASSYRGYGTGELFF.

J is TRBJ2-3 and V is TRBV7-6; D uncertain. Germline CDR1 reads SGHVS; CDR2 reads FNYEAQ. Trimming stripped 4 bases from V and 2 bases from J, with 13 bases between. This CDR3 has 15 residues. The CDR3 nucleotides are TGTGCCAGCAGCTACCAGGCAGACGACACAGATACGCAGTATTTT. Its protein is CASSYQADDTDTQYF. The variable domain in full, completed from reference TRBV7-6 and TRBJ2-3, reads GAGVSQSPRYKVTKRGQDVALRCDPISGHVSLYWYRQALGQGPEFLTYFNYEAQQDKSGLPNDRFSAERPEGSISTLTIQRTEQRDSAMYRCASSYQADDTDTQYFGPGTRLTVL.

The chain couples TRBV29-1 to TRBJ2-1; D might be TRBD2 (6 bases). The CDR3 totals 14 residues. The germline V and J ends were trimmed by 3 bases and 0 bases, with 9 bases remaining between them. From germline, CDR1 is SQVTM and CDR2 ANQGSEA. CDR3 nucleotides: TGCAGCGTTGACGGGGGAGTCTCCTACAATGAGCAGTTCTTC. It yields the protein CSVDGGVSYNEQFF.

Remarks on this clone: Other DNA sequences within the sample encode an identical CDR3. The chain links TRBV7-9 to TRBJ2-7, with a possible D match to TRBD2 (6 bases). The V and J ends lost 5 bases and 3 bases respectively, with 8 bases between them. This CDR3 is 12 amino acids long. CDR1 and CDR2 from the germline V gene are SEHNR and FQNEAQ (reference sequence). Written as DNA, the CDR3 is TGTGCCAGCAGCCCCGGGGGCTACGAGCAGTACTTC. Translating gives CASSPGGYEQYF.

The V gene is TRBV11-2, the J gene TRBJ1-1, with 7 bases that match TRBD1. This CDR3 spans 13 amino acids. J was trimmed by 3 bases and V by 9 bases; bases with no gene match: 7. From germline, CDR1 is SGHAT and CDR2 FQNNGV. The CDR3 nucleotides read TGTGCCAGTAACAGGGGTACGGACACTGAAGCTTTCTTT. Amino acids: CASNRGTDTEAFF.